These 24 T cell receptor beta chains came from one sample sequenced in a study of T-cell reconstitution after alpha-beta-depleted transplantation in children. TCRbeta library construction was performed incorporating unique molecular identifiers. TCRdb reprocessed the PCR reads with MiXCR, giving one entry per CDR3 protein. The repertoire holds roughly 200,000 distinct CDR3 sequences, with approximately 9.5% as singletons. The sequencing here drew on PBMCs from the stem cell graft donor, taken from the stem cell graft. Every receptor here comes from a human donor who donated a stem cell graft to a child with acute lymphoblastic leukemia.

The table lists this clonotype with a few counts. The chain uses TRBV6-5 and TRBJ2-1; 9 positions agree with TRBD2. This CDR3 contains 14 residues. Germline V lookup: CDR1 MNHEY, CDR2 SVGAGI. The ends lost 11 bases at V and 4 bases at J; junction bases unmatched: 9. In DNA, the CDR3 is TGTGCCGCTAGAGCGGGGGGAATATACAATGAGCAGTTCTTC. Protein: CAARAGGIYNEQFF.

This clonotype has just a few counts. The chain employs TRBV29-1 and TRBJ2-3; 11 bases match TRBD2. Germline loops: CDR1 SQVTM, CDR2 ANQGSEA. The CDR3 runs to 13 residues. Trimming took 7 bases from V and 2 from J; bases not matched to a gene: 2. CDR3 nucleotide sequence: TGCAGCGGACTAGCGGGGCCCACAGATACGCAGTATTTT. Its translation is CSGLAGPTDTQYF.

A few counts support this clonotype. The chain links TRBV7-6 to TRBJ2-2; TRBD2 agrees at 7 bases. Looked up from germline, CDR1 is SGHVS and CDR2 is FNYEAQ. This CDR3 has 16 residues. V lost 5 bases and J lost 0; bases outside the gene matches: 6. The CDR3 DNA follows: TGTGCCAGCAGCCCGATGGGAGGGGCGAACACCGGGGAGCTGTTTTTT. It translates to CASSPMGGANTGELFF.

Only a few counts were recorded for this clonotype. The rearrangement uses TRBV7-2 and TRBJ2-7; D may be TRBD2 (6 bases). V was shortened by 5 bases and J by 4 bases, with 18 bases between the two germline ends. CDR1 and CDR2 (germline): SGHTA, FQGNSA. The CDR3 runs to 15 residues. The CDR3: CASSGGAQGVYEQYF. The CDR3 nucleotides are TGTGCCAGCAGCGGAGGGGCGCAGGGCGTGTACGAGCAGTACTTC.

This sequence joins TRBV4-1 and TRBJ1-6, with D hard to call. V was cut by 0 bases and J by 7 bases, with 10 bases left in between. The CDR3 length is 15 residues. In germline, CDR1 is MGHRA, CDR2 YSYEKL. In DNA form, the CDR3 reads TGCGCCAGCAGCCAAGATCGCAGGACCAATTCACCCCTCCACTTT. This codes for CASSQDRRTNSPLHF.

This clonotype was seen at least ten times. The V gene is TRBV10-2, the J gene TRBJ1-2; D may be TRBD1 (5 bases). CDR1 WSHSY and CDR2 SAAADI come from the germline V gene. The CDR3 loop spans 15 amino acids. The V end lost 4 bases, the J end lost 4 bases, and 16 bases lay between the germline ends. CDR3 sequence reads: CASSASIGTSYGYTF. CDR3 coding DNA: TGCGCCAGCAGTGCAAGTATCGGGACCTCCTATGGCTACACCTTC.

The sample holds a few counts of this clonotype. The rearrangement joins TRBV6-4 to TRBJ2-7; 9 bases align to TRBD1. This CDR3 has 16 amino acids. Germline values: CDR1 MRHNA, CDR2 SNTAGT. V was clipped by 6 bases and J by 3 bases; unmatched bases: 12. The DNA for the CDR3 is TGTGCCAGCAGCCCCCTCGGGGGGACAGGGAACTACGAGCAGTACTTC. Encoded protein: CASSPLGGTGNYEQYF.

This clonotype was counted at least ten times. This chain links TRBV10-3 with TRBJ1-1; a weak D match, TRBD1 (6 bases). The CDR3 sequence is 16 residues long. The germline gives CDR1 ENHRY, CDR2 SYGVKD. The V end lost 8 bases, the J end lost 1 base, and 20 bases lay between the germline ends. The CDR3 region is CAISIFFGGRNTEAFF. The CDR3 DNA follows: TGTGCCATCTCAATTTTCTTCGGGGGGCGGAACACTGAAGCTTTCTTT.

The chain joins TRBV20-1 to TRBJ2-7; 9 bases line up with TRBD2. The germline CDR1 and CDR2 sequences are DFQATT and SNEGSKA (reference sequence). V trimming: 0 bases; J trimming: 4 bases; junction bases outside the gene matches: 10. The CDR3 spans 16 residues. CDR3 DNA: TGCAGTGCTAGAGATGAAGGGCGGGGGGGACGATACGAGCAGTACTTC. Its protein product is CSARDEGRGGRYEQYF.

This clonotype showed up just a few times. CDR3 loop: CASSLPGRTNEQFF. DNA of the CDR3: TGTGCCAGCAGCCTACCGGGACGGACCAATGAGCAGTTCTTC. The chain has TRBV3-1 and TRBJ2-1; D may correspond to TRBD1 or TRBD2 (5 bases each). Germline loops: CDR1 LGHDT, CDR2 YNNKEL (reference sequence). The CDR3 has 14 residues. V was clipped by 4 bases and J by 6 bases, with 13 bases between them.

In its sample, this clonotype was seen a few times. V and J are TRBV4-1 and TRBJ2-5; TRBD2 matches at 14 bases. The CDR3 has 17 residues. Per the germline V gene, CDR1 is MGHRA and CDR2 is YSYEKL. V shed 1 base, J shed 2 bases, and the junction held 3 bases outside the gene matches. The DNA of the CDR3 is TGCGCCAGCAGCCAAGGACTAGCGGGGGGGCGACAAGAGACCCAGTACTTC. Translating gives CASSQGLAGGRQETQYF.

This clonotype showed up just a few times. The chain recombines TRBV7-9 with TRBJ1-3; the D is unclear. Germline V gives CDR1 SEHNR, CDR2 FQNEAQ (reference sequence). V was trimmed by 5 bases and J by 3 bases, leaving 17 bases between them. The CDR3 is made up of 16 amino acids. As DNA, the CDR3 is TGTGCCAGCAGCCACCGGGGAGGGCCCTATGGAAACACCATATATTTT. Residues: CASSHRGGPYGNTIYF.

This clonotype was detected a few times. The V gene is TRBV5-6, the J gene TRBJ1-2; weak D call: TRBD1 (5 bases). Trimming took off 0 bases at V and 4 bases at J, with 10 bases between the two ends. The germline CDR1 and CDR2 sequences are SGHDT and YYEEEE. CDR3 length: 14 amino acids. In DNA form, the CDR3 reads TGTGCCAGCAGCTTGGGGGGGGACTCCTATGGCTACACCTTC. Protein product: CASSLGGDSYGYTF. The full variable domain, rest sourced from reference TRBV5-6 and TRBJ1-2, is DAGVTQSPTHLIKTRGQQVTLRCSPKSGHDTVSWYQQALGQGPQFIFQYYEEEERQRGNFPDRFSGHQFPNYSSELNVNALLLGDSALYLCASSLGGDSYGYTFGSGTRLTVV.

This clonotype was seen a handful of times. V gene TRBV30 combines with J gene TRBJ1-2; TRBD1 matches at 7 bases. The junction had 11 bases not matched to a gene; V was cut back by 8 bases and J by 2 bases. Germline CDR1 and CDR2: GTSNPN and SVGIG (reference sequence). The CDR3 totals 14 residues. The DNA of the CDR3 is TGTGCCGGAGGTAGGATGGGACAGAACTATGGCTACACCTTC. Its translation is CAGGRMGQNYGYTF.

V gene TRBV10-3 combines with J gene TRBJ2-5; 9 bases are shared with TRBD1. Germline-derived CDR1 and CDR2 are ENHRY and SYGVKD. J gave up 2 bases and V 3 bases, and 10 bases lay outside the gene matches. The CDR3 loop spans 17 amino acids. The DNA of the CDR3 is TGTGCCATCAGTGACCCCCGACAGGGGGGCCCACAAGAGACCCAGTACTTC. Its translation: CAISDPRQGGPQETQYF.

This clonotype was seen ten or more times. CDR3 coding DNA: TGCAGTGCTAGAGCTACTAGCGGGGGGGCCATAGATACGCAGTATTTT. Its translation is CSARATSGGAIDTQYF. The chain joins TRBV20-1 to TRBJ2-3, with 13 bases that match TRBD2. Germline V gene data show CDR1 as DFQATT and CDR2 as SNEGSKA (reference sequence). The CDR3 is 16 amino acids. V was clipped by 1 base and J by 5 bases; unmatched bases: 6.

V is TRBV18 and J is TRBJ1-5, with D perhaps TRBD1 (6 bases). CDR1 is KGHSH, CDR2 LQKENI, per germline. The V end lost 2 bases, the J end lost 2 bases, and 19 bases lay between the germline ends. The CDR3 is 18 amino acids. The CDR3 spells CASSPGGQSPVGNQPQHF. The CDR3 nucleotides read TGTGCCAGCTCACCAGGGGGCCAAAGTCCCGTGGGCAATCAGCCCCAGCATTTT.

This clonotype came up a few times. The V call is TRBV5-1, the J call TRBJ2-3; D is unclear. Germline CDR1 is SGHRS and CDR2 is YFSETQ. V was trimmed by 1 base and J by 0 bases, leaving 9 bases between them. The CDR3 runs 15 residues. In nucleotides, the CDR3 is TGCGCCAGCAGCTTGACGGGCGTTAGCACAGATACGCAGTATTTT. Amino acids: CASSLTGVSTDTQYF.

As regards this clonotype: Given the absence of the conserved phenylalanine or tryptophan at the CDR3 end, a read error is likely. The DNA is omitted, as the CDR3 cannot be located on it reliably, and the CDR3 follows TCRdb's listing. The CDR3 spells CASSLADSTDTQY. The V call is TRBV7-9, the J call TRBJ2-3. Both ends counted, the CDR3 spans 13 residues. Germline lookup yields CDR1 SEHNR and CDR2 FQNEAQ (reference sequence).

The chain links TRBV20-1 to TRBJ2-1, with 11 bases matching TRBD2. Looked up from germline, CDR1 is DFQATT and CDR2 is SNEGSKA (reference sequence). V shed 0 bases, J shed 9 bases, and the junction held 10 bases outside the gene matches. The CDR3 is made up of 16 amino acids. CDR3 bases: TGCAGTGCTAGAGATGGTAATAGCGGGGGGGTGGGTGAGCAGTTCTTC. Translation: CSARDGNSGGVGEQFF.

The V call is TRBV6-5, the J call TRBJ1-5; weak D call: TRBD1 (5 bases). There are 15 residues in the CDR3. The germline gives CDR1 MNHEY, CDR2 SVGAGI. Deletions cut 5 bases from V and 1 base from J, with 12 bases between. The CDR3 protein is CASSLQEGSNQPQHF. The CDR3 DNA follows: TGTGCCAGCAGTCTACAGGAGGGGAGCAATCAGCCCCAGCATTTT.

This clonotype was seen at least ten times. The chain is built from TRBV27 and TRBJ2-7; D possibly uses TRBD1 or TRBD2 (6 bases each). Germline-derived CDR1 and CDR2 are MNHEY and SMNVEV (reference sequence). V was clipped by 7 bases and J by 2 bases, with 18 bases between them. The CDR3 sequence is 15 residues long. The CDR3 nucleotides are TGTGCCAGCACACCAAAGGGGGGCGGAACCTACGAGCAGTACTTC. It translates to CASTPKGGGTYEQYF.

The chain joins TRBV5-1 to TRBJ1-6; the match to TRBD1 covers 9 bases. This CDR3 region has 17 residues. V gave up 4 bases and J gave up 7 bases; unmatched junction bases: 12. Germline V gene lookup returns CDR1 SGHRS and CDR2 YFSETQ. Here the CDR3 DNA reads TGCGCCAGCAGCGCTAGAGGAGACAGGGGGGACAATTCACCCCTCCACTTT. Protein sequence: CASSARGDRGDNSPLHF. Using reference TRBV5-1 and TRBJ1-6 for the parts outside the CDR3, the full variable domain is KAGVTQTPRYLIKTRGQQVTLSCSPISGHRSVSWYQQTPGQGLQFLFEYFSETQRNKGNFPGRFSGRQFSNSRSEMNVSTLELGDSALYLCASSARGDRGDNSPLHFGNGTRLTVT.

This chain joins TRBV20-1 and TRBJ2-7; 8 bases agree with TRBD2. The CDR3 has 14 residues. Germline values: CDR1 DFQATT, CDR2 SNEGSKA (reference sequence). With 1 base clipped from V and 7 bases from J, the junction kept 9 bases outside the gene matches. DNA of the CDR3: TGCAGTGCTAGAGTAGTAGCGGGGCCCTTAGAGCAGTACTTC. It specifies CSARVVAGPLEQYF.